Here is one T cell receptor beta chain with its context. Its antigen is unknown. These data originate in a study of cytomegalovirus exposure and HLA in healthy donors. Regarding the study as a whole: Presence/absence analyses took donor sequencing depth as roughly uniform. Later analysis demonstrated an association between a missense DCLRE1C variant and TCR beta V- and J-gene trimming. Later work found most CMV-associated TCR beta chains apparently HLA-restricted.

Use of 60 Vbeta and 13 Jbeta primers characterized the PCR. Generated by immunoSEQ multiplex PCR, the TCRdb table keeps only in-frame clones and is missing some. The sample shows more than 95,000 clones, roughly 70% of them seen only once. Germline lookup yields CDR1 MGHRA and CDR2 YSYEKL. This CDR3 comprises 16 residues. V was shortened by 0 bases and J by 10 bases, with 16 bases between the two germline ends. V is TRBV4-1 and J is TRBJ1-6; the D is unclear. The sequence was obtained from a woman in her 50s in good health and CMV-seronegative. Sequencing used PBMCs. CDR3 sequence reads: CASSQDPGYPHSPLHF. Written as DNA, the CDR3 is TGCGCCAGCAGCCAAGATCCGGGATACCCTCACTCACCCCTCCACTTT.